What follows is one T cell receptor (beta chain) and its context. What this receptor recognizes is not known. No base-level quality is on record; no much larger clone is a single base apart. This entry comes from a study of blood T cell repertoires in COVID-19 (dated by TCRdb to about 2020). Turning to the overall study: Collaborator samples came from the United States, Italy and Spain and covered acute and convalescent phases of COVID-19. The samples were drawn from the first 160 participants of the ongoing ImmuneRACE study and from 950 to 1,500 subjects provided by 6 global collaborators. Where available, HLA class I and class II types were taken from metadata supplied by the sample provider and were not determined by assay-based typing. The prospective study material was composed of cDNA or gDNA derived from T cells, B-cell-depleted T cells, or PBMCs. Deeply sampled blood TCRbeta repertoires from subjects exposed to, actively infected with, or recovered from COVID-19 were included in the dataset. A de-identified subject ID, COVID-19 status, age in years and sex were almost always included in the sample metadata. The repertoires were made available in a free public database intended to serve as a resource for research on the immune response to SARS-CoV-2.

The paper as a whole reports these results and caveats: The amount of clinical and demographic metadata varied by source and participant and was provided uncurated.

TCRbeta CDR3 regions were amplified from genomic DNA using the immunoSEQ Assay, a bias-controlled multiplex PCR. The authors' pipeline ran thus. Within the assay, amplification of reference gene primers was used to estimate how many nucleated cells each sample contained. Sequence reads were collapsed and filtered to measure the absolute abundance of every unique TCRbeta CDR3 rearrangement. For each sample, productive Simpson clonality was calculated by taking the square root of Simpson's diversity index across productive rearrangements. Sourced from immuneACCESS, this table was stored by TCRdb with only in-frame sequences that have V and J called. A share of the clones is absent; for the studies checked, an unresolved V gene accounts for under half, and the remainder has no known explanation. Clone size and the V and J calls come from that table; the DNA yielded D and trimming. The sample has about 200,000 clones on record, over 80% of them singletons. The leading ten clones occupy around 30% of the sample.

Each collaborating institution followed its own protocols to collect whole blood in K2EDTA tubes. Collaborator samples were shipped for TCRbeta analysis as frozen whole blood, isolated PBMCs, or DNA extracted from either sample type. Trimming at the junction amounts to 0 bases on V and 6 bases on J, and the germline ends lie 9 bases apart. CDR1 SGDLS and CDR2 YYNGEE are derived from the germline V gene. Inclusive of the bounding cysteine and phenylalanine, the CDR3 is 13 residues long. The read is trimmed to its CDR3 DNA, 39 bases read in frame from base 1. The rearranged chain carries TRBV9 and TRBJ1-1; the D gene is unclear. Sequencing was done on a sample of peripheral blood. The TCR originated in a man in his forties with acute or convalescent COVID-19. The DNA sequence follows: TGTGCCAGCAGCGTAGGAGGTGCCTCTGAAGCTTTCTTT. This is translated as CASSVGGASEAFF.